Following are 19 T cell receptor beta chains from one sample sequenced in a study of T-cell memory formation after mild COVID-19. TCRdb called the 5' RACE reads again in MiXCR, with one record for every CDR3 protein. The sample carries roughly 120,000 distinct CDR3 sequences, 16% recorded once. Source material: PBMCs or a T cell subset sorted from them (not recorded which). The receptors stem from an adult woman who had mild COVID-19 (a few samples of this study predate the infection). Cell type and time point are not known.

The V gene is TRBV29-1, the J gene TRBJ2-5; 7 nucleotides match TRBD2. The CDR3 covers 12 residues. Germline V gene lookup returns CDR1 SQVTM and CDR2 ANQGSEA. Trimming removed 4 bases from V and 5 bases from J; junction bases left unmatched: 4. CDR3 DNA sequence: TGCAGCGTTGTTTGGGGAGGGGAGACCCAGTACTTC. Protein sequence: CSVVWGGETQYF. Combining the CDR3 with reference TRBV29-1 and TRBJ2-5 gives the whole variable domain SAVISQKPSRDICQRGTSLTIQCQVDSQVTMMFWYRQQPGQSLTLIATANQGSEATYESGFVIDKFPISRPNLTFSTLTVSNMSPEDSSIYLCSVVWGGETQYFGPGTRLLVL.

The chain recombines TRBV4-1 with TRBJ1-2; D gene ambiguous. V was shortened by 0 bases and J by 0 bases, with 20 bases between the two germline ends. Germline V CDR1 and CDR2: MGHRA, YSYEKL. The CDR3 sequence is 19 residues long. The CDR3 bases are TGCGCCAGCAGCCAAGAGCCCGTGAGGGTTGGTACCTCTAACTATGGCTACACCTTC. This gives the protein CASSQEPVRVGTSNYGYTF.

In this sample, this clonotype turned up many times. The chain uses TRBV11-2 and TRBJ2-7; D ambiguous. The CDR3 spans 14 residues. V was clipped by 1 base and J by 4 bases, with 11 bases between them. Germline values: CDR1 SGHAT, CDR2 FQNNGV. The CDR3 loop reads CASSLGVNLYEQYF. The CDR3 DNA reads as TGTGCCAGCAGCTTAGGAGTGAATTTATACGAGCAGTACTTC.

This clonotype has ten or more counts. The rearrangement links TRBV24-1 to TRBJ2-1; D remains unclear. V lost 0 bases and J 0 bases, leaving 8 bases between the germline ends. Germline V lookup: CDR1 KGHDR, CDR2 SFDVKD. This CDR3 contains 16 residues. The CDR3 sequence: CATSDLSVSSYNEQFF. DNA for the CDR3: TGTGCCACCAGTGATTTGAGCGTGAGCTCCTACAATGAGCAGTTCTTC.

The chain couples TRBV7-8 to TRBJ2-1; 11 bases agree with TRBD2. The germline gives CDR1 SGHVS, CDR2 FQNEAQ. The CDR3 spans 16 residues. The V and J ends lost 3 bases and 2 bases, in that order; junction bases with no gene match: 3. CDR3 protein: CASSFSGGAPYNEQFF. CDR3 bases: TGTGCCAGCAGCTTTAGCGGGGGGGCACCCTACAATGAGCAGTTCTTC.

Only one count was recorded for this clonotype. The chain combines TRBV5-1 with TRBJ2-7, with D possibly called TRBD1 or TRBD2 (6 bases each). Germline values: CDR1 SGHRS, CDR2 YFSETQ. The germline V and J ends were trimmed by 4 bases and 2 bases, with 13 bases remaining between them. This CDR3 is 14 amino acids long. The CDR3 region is CASSPGDKPYEQYF. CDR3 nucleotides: TGCGCCAGCAGCCCGGGGGACAAACCCTACGAGCAGTACTTC.

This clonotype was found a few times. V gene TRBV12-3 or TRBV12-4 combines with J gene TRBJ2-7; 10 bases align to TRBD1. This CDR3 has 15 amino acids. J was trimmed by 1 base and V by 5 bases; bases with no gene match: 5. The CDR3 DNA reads TGTGCCAGCAGTGGCTCGGGACAGGGGTCCTACGAGCAGTACTTC. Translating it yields CASSGSGQGSYEQYF.

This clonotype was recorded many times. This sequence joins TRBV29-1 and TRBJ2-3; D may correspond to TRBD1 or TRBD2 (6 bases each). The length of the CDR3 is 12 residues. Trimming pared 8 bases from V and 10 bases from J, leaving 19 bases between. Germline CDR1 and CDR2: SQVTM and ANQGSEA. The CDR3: CSSRGGLGAQYF. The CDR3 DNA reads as TGCAGCTCCCGTGGGGGGCTCGGGGCGCAGTATTTT.

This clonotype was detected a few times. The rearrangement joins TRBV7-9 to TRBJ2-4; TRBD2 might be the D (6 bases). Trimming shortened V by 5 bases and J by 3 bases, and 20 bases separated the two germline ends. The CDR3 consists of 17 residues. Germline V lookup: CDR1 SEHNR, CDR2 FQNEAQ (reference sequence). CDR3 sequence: CASSRRDFGSDKNIQYF. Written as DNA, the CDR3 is TGTGCCAGCAGCCGACGGGACTTCGGGTCGGACAAAAACATTCAGTACTTC.

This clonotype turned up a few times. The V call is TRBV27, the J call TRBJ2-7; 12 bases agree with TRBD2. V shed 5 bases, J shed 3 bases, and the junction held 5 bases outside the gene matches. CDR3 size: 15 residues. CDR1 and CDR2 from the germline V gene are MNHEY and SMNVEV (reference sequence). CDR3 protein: CASSLRLAGVYEQYF. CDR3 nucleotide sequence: TGTGCCAGCAGTCTACGACTAGCGGGAGTCTACGAGCAGTACTTC.

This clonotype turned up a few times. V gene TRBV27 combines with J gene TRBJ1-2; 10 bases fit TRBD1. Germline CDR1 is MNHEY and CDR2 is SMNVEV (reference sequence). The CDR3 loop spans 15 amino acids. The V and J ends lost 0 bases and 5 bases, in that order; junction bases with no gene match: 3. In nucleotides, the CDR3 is TGTGCCAGCAGTTTATCAGGGACAGGGGTATATGGCTACACCTTC. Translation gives CASSLSGTGVYGYTF.

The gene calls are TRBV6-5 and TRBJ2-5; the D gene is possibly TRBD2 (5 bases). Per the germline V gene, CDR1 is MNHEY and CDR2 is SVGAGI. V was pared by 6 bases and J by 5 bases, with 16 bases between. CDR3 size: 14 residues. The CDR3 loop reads CASRPPGVGETQYF. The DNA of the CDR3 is TGTGCCAGCAGACCCCCCGGGGTCGGGGAGACCCAGTACTTC.

The CDR3 DNA sequence: TGTGCCATCAGCCCCAGATCCTATCCTAAGCAGTACTTC. Residues: CAISPRSYPKQYF. This chain uses TRBV10-3 with TRBJ2-7; D is uncertain. CDR1 is ENHRY and CDR2 is SYGVKD in the germline V gene. V was shortened by 6 bases and J by 8 bases, with 17 bases between the two germline ends. This CDR3 is 13 amino acids long.

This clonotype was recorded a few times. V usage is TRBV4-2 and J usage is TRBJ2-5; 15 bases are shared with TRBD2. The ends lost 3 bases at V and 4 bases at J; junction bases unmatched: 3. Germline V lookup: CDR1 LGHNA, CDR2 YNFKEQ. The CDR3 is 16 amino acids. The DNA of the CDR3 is TGTGCCAGCAGCCATCTGGGACTAGCGGGAGGAGAGACCCAGTACTTC. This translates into CASSHLGLAGGETQYF.

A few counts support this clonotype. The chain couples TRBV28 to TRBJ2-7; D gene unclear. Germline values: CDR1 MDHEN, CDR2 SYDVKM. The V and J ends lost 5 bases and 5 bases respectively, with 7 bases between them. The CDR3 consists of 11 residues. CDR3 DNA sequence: TGTGCCAGCAGTGCCCCCAACGAGCAGTACTTC. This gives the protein CASSAPNEQYF.

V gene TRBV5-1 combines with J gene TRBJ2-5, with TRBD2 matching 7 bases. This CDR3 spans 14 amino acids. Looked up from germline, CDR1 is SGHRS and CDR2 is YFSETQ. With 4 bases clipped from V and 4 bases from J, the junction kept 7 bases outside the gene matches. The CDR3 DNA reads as TGCGCCAGCAGCCCCCGACTAGCAGGAGAGACCCAGTACTTC. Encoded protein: CASSPRLAGETQYF.

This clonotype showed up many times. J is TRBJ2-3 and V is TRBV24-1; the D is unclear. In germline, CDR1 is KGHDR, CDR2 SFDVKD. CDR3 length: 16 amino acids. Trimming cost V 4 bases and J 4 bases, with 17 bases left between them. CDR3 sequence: CATSDPGPANSDTQYF. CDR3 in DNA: TGTGCCACCAGTGACCCCGGGCCCGCAAACTCAGATACGCAGTATTTT.

The CDR3 sequence is CASSPNRQGNSPLHF. Written as DNA, the CDR3 is TGTGCCAGCTCACCAAACAGACAGGGGAATTCACCCCTCCACTTT. The J gene is TRBJ1-6, the V gene TRBV18, with 8 nucleotides matching TRBD1. The germline CDR1 and CDR2 sequences are KGHSH and LQKENI. Trimming took 2 bases from V and 7 from J; bases not matched to a gene: 4. This CDR3 has 15 amino acids.

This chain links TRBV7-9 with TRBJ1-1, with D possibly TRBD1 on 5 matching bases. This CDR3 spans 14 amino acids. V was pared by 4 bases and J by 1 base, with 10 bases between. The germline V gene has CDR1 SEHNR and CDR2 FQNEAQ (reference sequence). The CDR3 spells CASSSGRRNTEAFF. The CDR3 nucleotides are TGTGCCAGCAGCTCAGGGAGGCGGAACACTGAAGCTTTCTTT. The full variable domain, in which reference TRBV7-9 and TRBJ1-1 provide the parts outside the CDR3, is DTGVSQNPRHKITKRGQNVTFRCDPISEHNRLYWYRQTLGQGPEFLTYFQNEAQLEKSRLLSDRFSAERPKGSFSTLEIQRTEQGDSAMYLCASSSGRRNTEAFFGQGTRLTVV.